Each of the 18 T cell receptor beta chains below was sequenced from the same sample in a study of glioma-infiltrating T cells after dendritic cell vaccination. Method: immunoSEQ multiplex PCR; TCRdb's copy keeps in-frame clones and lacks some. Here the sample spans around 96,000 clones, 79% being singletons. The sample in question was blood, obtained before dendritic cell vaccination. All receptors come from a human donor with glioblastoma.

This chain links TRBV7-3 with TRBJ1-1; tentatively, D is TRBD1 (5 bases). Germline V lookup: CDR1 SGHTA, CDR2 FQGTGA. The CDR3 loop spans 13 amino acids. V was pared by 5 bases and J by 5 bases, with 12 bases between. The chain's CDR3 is CASSPNGGTEAFF. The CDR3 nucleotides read TGTGCCAGCAGCCCGAATGGGGGGACTGAAGCTTTCTTT.

The CDR3 protein is CASSRIPKPTGNLGVAEAFF. The CDR3 nucleotides read TGTGCCAGCAGTCGAATACCCAAACCAACAGGGAATCTGGGAGTAGCTGAAGCTTTCTTT. V and J are TRBV27 and TRBJ1-1; a possible D gene is TRBD1 (6 bases). The CDR3 length is 20 residues. V lost 5 bases to trimming and J lost 6 bases, with 34 bases between them. The V gene's germline CDR1 is MNHEY and CDR2 SMNVEV (reference sequence).

CDR3 in DNA: TGTGCCAGCATCGGACAGCTGCTCTCCTACGAGCAGTACTTC. The encoded protein is CASIGQLLSYEQYF. V usage is TRBV6-1 and J usage is TRBJ2-7, with D possibly being TRBD1 (6 bases). The length of the CDR3 is 14 residues. The germline gives CDR1 MNHNS, CDR2 SASEGT. Trimming removed 7 bases from V and 0 bases from J, with 13 bases in between.

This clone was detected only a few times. The CDR3, as DNA: TGTGCCAGCAGCTTGTGGGCGGGGGGCACTTGGGAGCAGTACTTC. It specifies CASSLWAGGTWEQYF. V is TRBV7-3 and J is TRBJ2-7; 8 bases agree with TRBD2. The ends lost 3 bases at V and 7 bases at J; junction bases unmatched: 11. CDR1 and CDR2 (germline): SGHTA, FQGTGA. This CDR3 spans 15 amino acids.

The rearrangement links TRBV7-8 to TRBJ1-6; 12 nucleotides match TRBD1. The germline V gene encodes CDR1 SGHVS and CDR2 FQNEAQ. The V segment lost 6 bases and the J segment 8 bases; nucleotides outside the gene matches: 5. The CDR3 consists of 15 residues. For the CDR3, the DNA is TGTGCCAGCAGTGCGGGACAGGGGGCCTATTCACCCCTCCACTTT. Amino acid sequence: CASSAGQGAYSPLHF.

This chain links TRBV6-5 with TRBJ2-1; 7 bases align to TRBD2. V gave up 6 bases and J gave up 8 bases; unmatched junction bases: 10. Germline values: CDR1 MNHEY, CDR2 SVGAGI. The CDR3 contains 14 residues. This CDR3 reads CASSLGAGAYEQFF. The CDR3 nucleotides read TGTGCCAGCAGCCTAGGGGCGGGAGCCTATGAGCAGTTCTTC.

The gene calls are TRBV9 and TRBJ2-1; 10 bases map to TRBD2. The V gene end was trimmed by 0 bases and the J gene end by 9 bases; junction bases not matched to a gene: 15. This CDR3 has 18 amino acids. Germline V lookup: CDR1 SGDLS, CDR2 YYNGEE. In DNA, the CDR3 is TGTGCCAGCAGCGTAGCTGGGCTAGCGGGAGTGATAAGCTCTGAGCAGTTCTTC. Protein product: CASSVAGLAGVISSEQFF.

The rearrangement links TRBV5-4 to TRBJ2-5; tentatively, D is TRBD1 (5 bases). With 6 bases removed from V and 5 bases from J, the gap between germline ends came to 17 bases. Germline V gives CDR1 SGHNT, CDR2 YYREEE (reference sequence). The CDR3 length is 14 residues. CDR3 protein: CASTALSGLETQYF. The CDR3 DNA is TGTGCCAGCACCGCTTTATCAGGGTTGGAGACCCAGTACTTC.

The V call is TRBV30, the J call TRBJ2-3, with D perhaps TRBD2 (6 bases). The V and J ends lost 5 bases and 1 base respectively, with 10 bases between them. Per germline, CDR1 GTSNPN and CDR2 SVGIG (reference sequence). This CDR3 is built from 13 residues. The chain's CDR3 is CAWVGGGTDTQYF. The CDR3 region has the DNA TGTGCCTGGGTGGGGGGTGGCACAGATACGCAGTATTTT.

In nucleotides, the CDR3 is TGTGCCAGCAGCCTAAGTTCAGGGGGGGAGACCCAGTACTTC. Translating it yields CASSLSSGGETQYF. The J gene is TRBJ2-5, the V gene TRBV9, with TRBD1 as a possible D gene (7 bases). The germline V gene has CDR1 SGDLS and CDR2 YYNGEE. The CDR3 length is 14 residues. V lost 4 bases, J lost 5 bases, and 15 bases lay in between.

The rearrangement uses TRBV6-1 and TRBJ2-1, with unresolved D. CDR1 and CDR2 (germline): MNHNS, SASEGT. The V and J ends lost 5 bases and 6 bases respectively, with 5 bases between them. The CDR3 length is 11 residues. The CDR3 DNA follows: TGTGCCAGCAGTCCCAGCAATGAGCAGTTCTTC. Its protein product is CASSPSNEQFF.

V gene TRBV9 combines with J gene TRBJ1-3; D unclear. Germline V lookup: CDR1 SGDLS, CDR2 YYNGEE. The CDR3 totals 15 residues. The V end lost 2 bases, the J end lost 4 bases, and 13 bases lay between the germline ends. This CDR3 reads CASSVEDTPGNTIYF. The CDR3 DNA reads TGTGCCAGCAGCGTGGAAGACACCCCGGGAAACACCATATATTTT.

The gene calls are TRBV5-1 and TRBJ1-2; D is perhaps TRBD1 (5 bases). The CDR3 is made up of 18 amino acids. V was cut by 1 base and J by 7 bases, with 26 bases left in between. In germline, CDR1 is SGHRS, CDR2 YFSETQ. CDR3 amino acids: CASSLTGRTLLEGSGYTF. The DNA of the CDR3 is TGCGCCAGCAGCTTGACGGGGCGAACGTTGTTGGAGGGAAGTGGCTACACCTTC.

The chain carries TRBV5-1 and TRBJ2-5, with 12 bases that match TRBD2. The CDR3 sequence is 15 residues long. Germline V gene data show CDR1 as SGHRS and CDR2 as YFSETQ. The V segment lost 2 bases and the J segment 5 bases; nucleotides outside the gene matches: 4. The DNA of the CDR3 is TGCGCCAGCAGCTTACTAGCGGGGGGTCCGGAGACCCAGTACTTC. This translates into CASSLLAGGPETQYF.

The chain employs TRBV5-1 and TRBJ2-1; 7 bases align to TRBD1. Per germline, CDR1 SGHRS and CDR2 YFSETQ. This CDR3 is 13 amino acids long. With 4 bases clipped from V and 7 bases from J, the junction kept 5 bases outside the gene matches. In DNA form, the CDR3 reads TGCGCCAGCAGCGGTAGACAGGGTAATGAGCAGTTCTTC. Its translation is CASSGRQGNEQFF.

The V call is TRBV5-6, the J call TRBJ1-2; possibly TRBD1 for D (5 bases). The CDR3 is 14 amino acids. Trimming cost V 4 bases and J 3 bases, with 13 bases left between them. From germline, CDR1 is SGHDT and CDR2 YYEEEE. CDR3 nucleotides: TGTGCCAGCAGCCCAGGGTATTCAGACTATGGCTACACCTTC. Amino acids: CASSPGYSDYGYTF.

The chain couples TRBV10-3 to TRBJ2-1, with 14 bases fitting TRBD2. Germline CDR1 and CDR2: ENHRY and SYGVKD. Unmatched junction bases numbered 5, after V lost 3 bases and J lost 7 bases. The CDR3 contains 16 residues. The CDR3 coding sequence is TGTGCCATCAGTGATCCCGGACTAGCGGGGGGTAATGAGCAGTTCTTC. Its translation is CAISDPGLAGGNEQFF.

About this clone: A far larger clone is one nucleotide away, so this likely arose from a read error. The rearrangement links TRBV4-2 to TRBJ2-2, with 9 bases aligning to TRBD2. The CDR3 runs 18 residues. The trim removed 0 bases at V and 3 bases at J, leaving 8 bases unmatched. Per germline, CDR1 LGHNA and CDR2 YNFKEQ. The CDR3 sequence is CASSQEGDSGRYTGELFF. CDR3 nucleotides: TGTGCCAGCAGCCAAGAAGGGGACAGCGGGAGGTACACCGGGGAGCTGTTTTTT.